The subject of this entry is one T cell receptor (beta chain). Its antigen is currently unknown. The data were produced by immunoSEQ multiplex PCR, yet TCRdb's version contains in-frame clones alone and is incomplete. The data hold over 10,000 clones, with 87% observed a single time. This sample is part of a study of OX40 agonist ivuxolimab in advanced cancers. About the research overall: With a range of 23 to 79, age averaged approximately 60 years, and about 82% were male. Findings of the study overall: At 0.1 to 3.0 mg/kg and by week 6, CD4+ and CD8+ T cells in the blood had expanded clonally.

Germline CDR1 is MNHEY and CDR2 is SMNVEV (reference sequence). This CDR3 has 17 amino acids. J gave up 7 bases and V 2 bases, and 9 bases lay outside the gene matches. Exclusion applied to patients with autoimmune disease history or systemic immunosuppression. The chain combines TRBV27 with TRBJ2-5, with 14 positions matching TRBD2. The source was CD4+ or CD8+ T cells sorted from blood, collected in a trial of the OX40 agonist ivuxolimab. The clonotype comes from an adult with an advanced solid tumor such as melanoma, head and neck, liver or kidney cancer. The CDR3 sequence is CASSLTPGLAGVGTQYF. The CDR3 DNA follows: TGTGCCAGCAGTTTAACCCCGGGACTAGCGGGAGTCGGGACCCAGTACTTC.